This T cell receptor beta chain was captured in a study of blood T cell repertoires in COVID-19. Clones were read by immunoSEQ multiplex PCR, and TCRdb kept only the in-frame ones, dropping some. The profile shows about 200,000 clones, about 88% of them singletons. What was sequenced was PBMCs or T cells enriched from blood (not recorded which). This TCR was recovered from a woman aged 40 to 49 with acute COVID-19.

The CDR3: CAWGSGAGELFF. CDR3 coding DNA: TGTGCCTGGGGGTCGGGGGCCGGGGAGCTGTTTTTT. The chain employs TRBV30 and TRBJ2-2; tentatively, D is TRBD2 (6 bases). The germline V gene has CDR1 GTSNPN and CDR2 SVGIG (reference sequence). Trimming pared 5 bases from V and 6 bases from J, leaving 10 bases between. The CDR3 extends over 12 amino acids.